The 15 T cell receptor beta chains listed next were all sequenced from one sample in a study of OX40 agonist ivuxolimab in advanced cancers. TCRdb keeps only in-frame clones here, not all; method: immunoSEQ multiplex PCR. The sample consists of approximately 160,000 clones, approximately 94% of them appearing once. The material was CD4+ or CD8+ T cells sorted from blood, obtained in a trial of the OX40 agonist ivuxolimab. Receptors originate from an adult with an advanced solid tumor such as melanoma, head and neck, liver or kidney cancer.

The gene calls are TRBV7-5 and TRBJ2-7; the tabulated D call, TRBD2, remains unverified against the DNA. TRBV7-5 is reported as a pseudogene. CDR3 length: 15 amino acids. Here the CDR3 DNA reads TGTGCCAAAGGCCAGCGGGAGGGCCCCCCCAGCGAGCAGTACTTC. Translation gives CAKGQREGPPSEQYF.

For the CDR3, the DNA is TGTGCCAGCAGCTTAGCGGCGGGAGCCGGGGAGCTGTTTTTT. It yields the protein CASSLAAGAGELFF. The rearrangement joins TRBV7-2 to TRBJ2-2, with 7 bases aligning to TRBD2. J lost 6 bases, V lost 0 bases, and 1 base had no gene match. This CDR3 spans 14 amino acids. Germline V CDR1 and CDR2: SGHTA, FQGNSA.

The J gene is TRBJ2-7, the V gene TRBV2, with D unclear. Germline loops: CDR1 SNHLY, CDR2 FYNNEI. The CDR3 spans 12 residues. Trimming removed 3 bases from V and 5 bases from J, with 8 bases in between. CDR3 in amino acids: CASSEEVHEQYF. The CDR3 DNA sequence: TGTGCCAGCAGTGAGGAAGTCCACGAGCAGTACTTC.

The V gene is TRBV9, the J gene TRBJ2-5; D might be TRBD1 (5 bases). Trimming shortened V by 0 bases and J by 3 bases, and 6 bases separated the two germline ends. CDR1 and CDR2 from the germline V gene are SGDLS and YYNGEE. The CDR3 has 13 amino acids. This chain's CDR3 is CASSVGREETQYF. CDR3 in DNA: TGTGCCAGCAGCGTAGGCAGGGAAGAGACCCAGTACTTC.

J is TRBJ2-5 and V is TRBV5-1; 8 bases match TRBD1. V trimming: 0 bases; J trimming: 4 bases; junction bases outside the gene matches: 8. The CDR3 is 16 amino acids. Germline V gene data show CDR1 as SGHRS and CDR2 as YFSETQ. CDR3 nucleotide sequence: TGCGCCAGCAGCTTGGGGGGACAGGTTGGTGGAGAGACCCAGTACTTC. Protein sequence: CASSLGGQVGGETQYF.

V usage is TRBV18 and J usage is TRBJ1-2; 9 bases map to TRBD1. This CDR3 has 16 amino acids. The germline CDR1 and CDR2 sequences are KGHSH and LQKENI. V shed 3 bases and J 7 bases; nucleotides not matched to a gene: 12. In DNA, the CDR3 is TGTGCCAGCTCACCTAACGTCCCCGGGGACAGGGCTGGCTACACCTTC. Translating it yields CASSPNVPGDRAGYTF. Using reference TRBV18 and TRBJ1-2 for the parts outside the CDR3, the full variable domain is NAGVMQNPRHLVRRRGQEARLRCSPMKGHSHVYWYRQLPEEGLKFMVYLQKENIIDESGMPKERFSAEFPKEGPSILRIQQVVRGDSAAYFCASSPNVPGDRAGYTFGSGTRLTVV.

The chain employs TRBV18 and TRBJ2-2; 8 nucleotides align to TRBD2. This CDR3 contains 16 residues. The trim removed 3 bases at V and 2 bases at J, leaving 5 bases unmatched. Germline V gives CDR1 KGHSH, CDR2 LQKENI. In nucleotides, the CDR3 is TGTGCCAGCTCACCTCCACGGGGGGGTAACACCGGGGAGCTGTTTTTT. This encodes CASSPPRGGNTGELFF.

As to this clone: The sample has other DNA sequences that encode this CDR3 too. This chain uses TRBV25-1 with TRBJ2-2; D possibly corresponds to TRBD1 (6 bases). Between the trimmed V and J ends, which lost 2 bases and 0 bases, there was a span of 7 bases. The CDR3 is made up of 15 amino acids. Germline loops: CDR1 MGHDK, CDR2 SYGVNS. The CDR3 is CASSEPGANTGELFF. The CDR3 region has the DNA TGTGCCAGCAGTGAACCAGGGGCGAACACCGGGGAGCTGTTTTTT.

The chain recombines TRBV18 with TRBJ2-3; D remains unclear. There are 14 residues in the CDR3. V was clipped by 3 bases and J by 2 bases, with 9 bases between them. Germline V lookup: CDR1 KGHSH, CDR2 LQKENI. CDR3 protein: CASSPLSNTDTQYF. The CDR3 DNA is TGTGCCAGCTCACCCCTTTCGAACACAGATACGCAGTATTTT.

This clone has a single count. This chain connects TRBV27 to TRBJ2-7; D unclear. The germline V and J ends were trimmed by 2 bases and 0 bases, with 5 bases remaining between them. The germline CDR1 and CDR2 sequences are MNHEY and SMNVEV (reference sequence). The CDR3 has 13 residues. CDR3 DNA sequence: TGTGCCAGCAGTTTACAGGACTCCTACGAGCAGTACTTC. It translates to CASSLQDSYEQYF.

To note about this clone: The sample holds other DNA sequences that translate to the same CDR3. The chain employs TRBV9 and TRBJ1-4; D remains ambiguous. CDR1 and CDR2 (germline): SGDLS, YYNGEE. Trimming removed 0 bases at V and 2 bases at J, with 14 bases between. This CDR3 is 17 amino acids long. This CDR3 is CASSVEGGPPTNEKLFF. The CDR3 coding sequence is TGTGCCAGCAGCGTAGAGGGAGGCCCCCCCACTAATGAAAAACTGTTTTTT.

The chain links TRBV6-1 to TRBJ2-2; a weak D match, TRBD1 (6 bases). There are 13 residues in the CDR3. Trimming shortened V by 11 bases and J by 7 bases, and 17 bases separated the two germline ends. CDR1 and CDR2 (germline): MNHNS, SASEGT. The CDR3 nucleotides are TGTGCCCCCAGAGGGGGAGTAGGCGGGGAGCTGTTTTTT. It yields the protein CAPRGGVGGELFF.

V usage is TRBV9 and J usage is TRBJ2-7; TRBD2 matches at 15 bases. The germline V gene has CDR1 SGDLS and CDR2 YYNGEE. There are 18 residues in the CDR3. J lost 2 bases, V lost 0 bases, and 6 bases had no gene match. The CDR3 protein is CASSVGTSGGAVAYEQYF. CDR3 DNA sequence: TGTGCCAGCAGCGTAGGGACTAGCGGGGGGGCTGTGGCCTACGAGCAGTACTTC.

The rearrangement links TRBV25-1 to TRBJ1-4; a weak D match, TRBD1 (6 bases). From germline, CDR1 is MGHDK and CDR2 SYGVNS. This CDR3 has 16 residues. Trimming took 0 bases from V and 2 from J, leaving 10 bases between them. The CDR3 here is CASSEYPGATNEKLFF. The DNA of the CDR3 is TGTGCCAGCAGTGAATACCCAGGGGCGACTAATGAAAAACTGTTTTTT.

The V and J genes are TRBV4-3 and TRBJ1-4; 9 nucleotides agree with TRBD1. Germline V gene lookup returns CDR1 LGHNA and CDR2 YSLEER. There are 16 residues in the CDR3. The ends lost 1 base at V and 7 bases at J; junction bases unmatched: 7. The CDR3 bases are TGCGCCAGCAGCCAAGTCACGACAGGGGGTACTGAAAAACTGTTTTTT. It specifies CASSQVTTGGTEKLFF.